This T cell receptor (beta chain) was captured in a study of monozygotic twins with inflammatory bowel disease. Eight cDNA synthesis reactions were run for every sample. No DNA is given; TCRdb re-called the 5' RACE reads and lists each CDR3 protein once. The listing records under 200,000 distinct CDR3 sequences. There are 15 residues in the CDR3. Per the germline V gene, CDR1 is SQVTM and CDR2 is ANQGSEA. The specimen was blood. The TCR originated in a human donor with ulcerative colitis or Crohn's disease, or a healthy co-twin of an affected twin (not recorded which). The chain has TRBV29-1 and TRBJ2-3; TCRdb reports TRBD2, a call that lacks DNA to check it against. This chain's CDR3 is CSVLSLAGAADTQYF.